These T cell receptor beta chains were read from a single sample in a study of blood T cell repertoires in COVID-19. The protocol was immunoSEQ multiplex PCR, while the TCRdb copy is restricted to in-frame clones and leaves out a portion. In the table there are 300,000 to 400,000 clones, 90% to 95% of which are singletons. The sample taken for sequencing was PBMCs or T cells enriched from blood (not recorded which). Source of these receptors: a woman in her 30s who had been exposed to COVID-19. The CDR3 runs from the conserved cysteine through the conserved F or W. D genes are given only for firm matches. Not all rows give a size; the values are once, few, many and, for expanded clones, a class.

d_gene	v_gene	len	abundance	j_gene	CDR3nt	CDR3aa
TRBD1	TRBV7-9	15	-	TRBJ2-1	TGTGCCAGCAGGAAGGGACAGGGGATGGGCAATGAGCAGTTCTTC	CASRKGQGMGNEQFF
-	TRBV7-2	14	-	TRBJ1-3	TGTGCCAGCAGCTTTGGAGCAGGGTCGGACACCATATATTTT	CASSFGAGSDTIYF
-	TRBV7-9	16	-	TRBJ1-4	TGTGCCAGCAGCTTTGAGGTTAGGAGGGGAGATGAAAAACTGTTTTTT	CASSFEVRRGDEKLFF
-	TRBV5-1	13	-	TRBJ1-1	TGCGCCAGCAGCTATGGCTTTAACACTGAAGCTTTCTTT	CASSYGFNTEAFF
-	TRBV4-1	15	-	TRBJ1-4	TGCGCCAGCAGCCAAGGGCAACCAACTAATGAAAAACTGTTTTTT	CASSQGQPTNEKLFF
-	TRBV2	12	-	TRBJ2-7	TGTGCCAGCAGCGACGGACAGCCCGAGCAGTACTTC	CASSDGQPEQYF
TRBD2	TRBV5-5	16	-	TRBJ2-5	TGTGCCAGCAGCTCCTTAGCGGGGGGGCATCAAGAGACCCAGTACTTC	CASSSLAGGHQETQYF
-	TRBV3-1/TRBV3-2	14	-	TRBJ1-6	TGTGCCAGCAGCCTCTGGACAAACCCTCCACCCCTCCACTTT	CASSLWTNPPPLHF
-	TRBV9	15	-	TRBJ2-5	TGTGCCAGCAGCGTAGATCTAGCGTGGCAAGAGACCCAGTACTTC	CASSVDLAWQETQYF
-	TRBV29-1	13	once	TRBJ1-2	TGCAGCGTTGAACGTTGGGACACCGGGGGCTACACCTTC	CSVERWDTGGYTF
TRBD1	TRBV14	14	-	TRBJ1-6	TGTGCCAGCAGCCGGGACAGGGGAAATTCACCCCTCCACTTT	CASSRDRGNSPLHF
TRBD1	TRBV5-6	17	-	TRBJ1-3	TGTGCCAGCAGCACGTCGGACAGGGCGAGCTCTGGAAACACCATATATTTT	CASSTSDRASSGNTIYF
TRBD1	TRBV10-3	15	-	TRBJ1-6	TGTGCCATCAGTGACCAAACAGGGGTAGGGTCACCCCTCCACTTT	CAISDQTGVGSPLHF
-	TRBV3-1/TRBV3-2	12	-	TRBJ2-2	TGTGCCAGCAGCCAACTCGGGGGGGAGCTGTTTTTT	CASSQLGGELFF
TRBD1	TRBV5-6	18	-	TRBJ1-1	TGTGCCAGCAGCCCATACAGGGGAGGTGATGGCCATAACACTGAAGCTTTCTTT	CASSPYRGGDGHNTEAFF
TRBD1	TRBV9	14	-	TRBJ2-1	TGTGCCAGCAGCCCTCGACAGGGATCGAATGAGCAGTTCTTC	CASSPRQGSNEQFF
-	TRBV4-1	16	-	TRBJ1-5	TGCGCCAGCAGCCCTCGGGGGGCCGGGAGCAATCAGCCCCAGCATTTT	CASSPRGAGSNQPQHF
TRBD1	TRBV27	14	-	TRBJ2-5	TGTGCCAGCAGTCATCAGGGGGCGAGAGAGACCCAGTACTTC	CASSHQGARETQYF
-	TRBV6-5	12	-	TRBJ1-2	TGTGCCAGCAGCCAGACAGGCGGTGGCTACACCTTC	CASSQTGGGYTF
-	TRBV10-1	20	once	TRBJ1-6	TGCGCCAGCAGTGAGGGCTCAGGGCGAAAAACCTGCTCCTATAATTCACCCCTCCACTTT	CASSEGSGRKTCSYNSPLHF
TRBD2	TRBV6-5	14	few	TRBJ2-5	TGTGCCAGCATCCGGGGGGGCAGTGGGGAGACCCAGTACTTC	CASIRGGSGETQYF
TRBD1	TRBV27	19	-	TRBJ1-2	TGTGCCAGCAGTTTCCGCGGGGGACAGGGGTTTAGGAGTAACTATGGCTACACCTTC	CASSFRGGQGFRSNYGYTF
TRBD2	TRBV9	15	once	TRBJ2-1	TGTGCCAGCAGCGTGGGACTAGCGGAGGTGAATGAGCAGTTCTTC	CASSVGLAEVNEQFF
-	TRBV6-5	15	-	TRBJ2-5	TGTGCCAGCAGTCCCCGAATCGCCAGGCAAGAGACCCAGTACTTC	CASSPRIARQETQYF